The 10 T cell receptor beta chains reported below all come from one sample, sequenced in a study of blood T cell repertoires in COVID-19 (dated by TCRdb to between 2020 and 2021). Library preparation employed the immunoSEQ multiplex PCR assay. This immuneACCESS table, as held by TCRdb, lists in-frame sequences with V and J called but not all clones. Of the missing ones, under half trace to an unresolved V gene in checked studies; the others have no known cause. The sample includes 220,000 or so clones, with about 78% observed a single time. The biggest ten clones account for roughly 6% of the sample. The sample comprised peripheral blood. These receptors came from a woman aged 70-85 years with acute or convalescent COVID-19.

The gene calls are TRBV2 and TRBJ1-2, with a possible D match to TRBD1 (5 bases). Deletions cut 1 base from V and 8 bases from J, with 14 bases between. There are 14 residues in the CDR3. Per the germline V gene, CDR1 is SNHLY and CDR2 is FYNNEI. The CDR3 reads CASSEEEGAGGYTF. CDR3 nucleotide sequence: TGTGCCAGCAGTGAAGAGGAAGGGGCAGGGGGCTACACCTTC.

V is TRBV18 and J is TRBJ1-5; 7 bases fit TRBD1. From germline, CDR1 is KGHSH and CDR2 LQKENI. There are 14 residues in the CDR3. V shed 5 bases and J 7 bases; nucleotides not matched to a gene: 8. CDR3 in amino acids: CASSFVTGEQPQHF. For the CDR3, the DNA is TGTGCCAGCTCATTCGTTACAGGGGAGCAGCCCCAGCATTTT.

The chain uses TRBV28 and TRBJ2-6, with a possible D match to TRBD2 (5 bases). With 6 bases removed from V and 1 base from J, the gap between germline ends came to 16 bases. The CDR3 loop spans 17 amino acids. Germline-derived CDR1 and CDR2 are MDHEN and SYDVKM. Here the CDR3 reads CASSPGLIRSGANVLTF. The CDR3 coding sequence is TGTGCCAGCAGCCCCGGACTTATAAGGTCTGGGGCCAACGTCCTGACTTTC.

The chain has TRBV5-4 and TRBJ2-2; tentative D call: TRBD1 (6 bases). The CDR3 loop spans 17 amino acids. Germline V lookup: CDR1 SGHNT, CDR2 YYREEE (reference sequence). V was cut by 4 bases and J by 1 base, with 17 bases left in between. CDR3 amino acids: CASSPRTGSGNTGELFF. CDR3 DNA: TGTGCCAGCAGCCCGCGCACAGGGAGTGGGAACACCGGGGAGCTGTTTTTT.

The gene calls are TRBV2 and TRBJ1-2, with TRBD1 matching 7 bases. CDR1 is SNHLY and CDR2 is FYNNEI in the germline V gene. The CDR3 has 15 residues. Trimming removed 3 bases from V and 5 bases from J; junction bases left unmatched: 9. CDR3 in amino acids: CASSEGQGGPYGYTF. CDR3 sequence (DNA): TGTGCCAGCAGTGAGGGGCAGGGGGGACCATATGGCTACACCTTC.

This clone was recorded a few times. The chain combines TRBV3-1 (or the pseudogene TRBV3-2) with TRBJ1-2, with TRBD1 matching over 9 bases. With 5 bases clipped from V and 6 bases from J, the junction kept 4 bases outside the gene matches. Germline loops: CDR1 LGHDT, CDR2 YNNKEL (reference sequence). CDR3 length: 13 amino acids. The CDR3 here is CASSVGQGDGYTF. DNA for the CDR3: TGTGCCAGCAGCGTGGGACAGGGAGATGGCTACACCTTC.

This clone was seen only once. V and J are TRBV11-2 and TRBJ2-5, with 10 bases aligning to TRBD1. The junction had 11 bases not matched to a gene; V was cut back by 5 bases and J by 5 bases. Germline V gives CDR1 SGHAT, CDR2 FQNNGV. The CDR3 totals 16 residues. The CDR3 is CASSMRQGAFRETQYF. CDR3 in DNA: TGTGCCAGCAGCATGAGACAGGGGGCGTTTAGGGAGACCCAGTACTTC. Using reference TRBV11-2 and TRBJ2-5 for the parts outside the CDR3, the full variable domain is EAGVAQSPRYKIIEKRQSVAFWCNPISGHATLYWYQQILGQGPKLLIQFQNNGVVDDSQLPKDRFSAERLKGVDSTLKIQPAKLEDSAVYLCASSMRQGAFRETQYFGPGTRLLVL.

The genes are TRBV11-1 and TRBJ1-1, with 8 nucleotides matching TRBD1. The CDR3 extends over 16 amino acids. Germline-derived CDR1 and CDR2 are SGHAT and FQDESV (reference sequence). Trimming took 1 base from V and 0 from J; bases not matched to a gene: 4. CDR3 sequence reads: CASSLGRGRLNTEAFF. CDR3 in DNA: TGTGCCAGCAGCTTAGGCAGGGGGCGACTGAACACTGAAGCTTTCTTT.

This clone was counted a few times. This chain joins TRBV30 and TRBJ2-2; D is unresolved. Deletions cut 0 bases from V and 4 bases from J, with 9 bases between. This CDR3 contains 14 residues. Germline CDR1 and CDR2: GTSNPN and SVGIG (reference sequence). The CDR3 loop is CAWSVRGSTGELFF. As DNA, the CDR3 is TGTGCCTGGAGTGTACGAGGCAGCACCGGGGAGCTGTTTTTT.

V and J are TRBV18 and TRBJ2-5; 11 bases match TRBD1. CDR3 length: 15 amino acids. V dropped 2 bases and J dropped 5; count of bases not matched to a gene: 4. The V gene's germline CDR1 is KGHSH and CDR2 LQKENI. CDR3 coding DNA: TGTGCCAGCTCACCAGGACAGGGGGCGCGTGAGACCCAGTACTTC. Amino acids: CASSPGQGARETQYF.